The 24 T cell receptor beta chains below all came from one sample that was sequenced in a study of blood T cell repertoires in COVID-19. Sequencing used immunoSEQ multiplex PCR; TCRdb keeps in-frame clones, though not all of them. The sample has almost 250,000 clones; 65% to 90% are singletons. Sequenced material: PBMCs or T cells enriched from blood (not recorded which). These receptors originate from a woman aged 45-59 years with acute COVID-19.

The chain's CDR3 is CASSPTGGSNQPQHF. The CDR3 DNA is TGTGCCAGCTCACCGACAGGGGGCTCCAATCAGCCCCAGCATTTT. The rearrangement links TRBV18 to TRBJ1-5; TRBD1 matches at 10 bases. The CDR3 runs to 15 residues. Germline V gene lookup returns CDR1 KGHSH and CDR2 LQKENI. Germline trimming cut 3 bases from V and 3 bases from J; bases unmatched to any gene: 2.

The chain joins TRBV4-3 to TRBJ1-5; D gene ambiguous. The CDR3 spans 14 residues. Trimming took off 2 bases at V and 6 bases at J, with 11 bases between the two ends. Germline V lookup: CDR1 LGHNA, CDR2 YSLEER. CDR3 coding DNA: TGCGCCAGCAGCCAATATGAGGGAGCTCAGCCCCAGCATTTT. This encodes CASSQYEGAQPQHF.

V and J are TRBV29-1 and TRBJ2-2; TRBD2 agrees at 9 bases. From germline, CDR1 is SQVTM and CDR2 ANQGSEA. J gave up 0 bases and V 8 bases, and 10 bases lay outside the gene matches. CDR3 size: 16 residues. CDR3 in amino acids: CSSSVGGGANTGELFF. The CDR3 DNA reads TGCAGCTCCTCGGTGGGCGGGGGGGCGAACACCGGGGAGCTGTTTTTT.

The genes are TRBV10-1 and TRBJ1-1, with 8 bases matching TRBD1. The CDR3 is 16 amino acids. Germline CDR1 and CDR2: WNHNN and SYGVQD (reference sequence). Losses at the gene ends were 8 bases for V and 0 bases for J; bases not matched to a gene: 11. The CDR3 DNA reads TGCGCCAGCGGCGGGACAGGTGATGAACTGAACACTGAAGCTTTCTTT. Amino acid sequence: CASGGTGDELNTEAFF.

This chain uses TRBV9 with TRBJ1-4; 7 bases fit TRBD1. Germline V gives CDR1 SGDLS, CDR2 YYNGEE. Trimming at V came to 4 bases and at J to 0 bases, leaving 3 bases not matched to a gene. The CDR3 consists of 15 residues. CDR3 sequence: CASSTQGSTNEKLFF. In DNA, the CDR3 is TGTGCCAGCAGCACACAGGGGTCAACTAATGAAAAACTGTTTTTT.

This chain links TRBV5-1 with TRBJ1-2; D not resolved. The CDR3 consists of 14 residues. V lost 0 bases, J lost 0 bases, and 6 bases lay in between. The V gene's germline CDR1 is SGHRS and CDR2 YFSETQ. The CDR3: CASSLAGANYGYTF. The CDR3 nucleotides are TGCGCCAGCAGCTTGGCAGGTGCTAACTATGGCTACACCTTC.

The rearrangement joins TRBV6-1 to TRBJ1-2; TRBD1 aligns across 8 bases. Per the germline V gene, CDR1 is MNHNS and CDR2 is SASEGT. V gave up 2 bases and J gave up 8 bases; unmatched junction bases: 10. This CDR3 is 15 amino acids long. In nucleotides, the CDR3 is TGTGCCAGCAGTGAATATTTCTCAGGGGGCGACGGCTACACCTTC. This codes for CASSEYFSGGDGYTF.

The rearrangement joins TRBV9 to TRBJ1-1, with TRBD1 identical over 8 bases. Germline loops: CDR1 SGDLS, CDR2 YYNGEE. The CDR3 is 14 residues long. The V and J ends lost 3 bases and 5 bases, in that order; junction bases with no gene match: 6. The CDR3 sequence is CASSANRGFTEAFF. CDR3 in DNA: TGTGCCAGCAGCGCCAACAGGGGGTTTACTGAAGCTTTCTTT.

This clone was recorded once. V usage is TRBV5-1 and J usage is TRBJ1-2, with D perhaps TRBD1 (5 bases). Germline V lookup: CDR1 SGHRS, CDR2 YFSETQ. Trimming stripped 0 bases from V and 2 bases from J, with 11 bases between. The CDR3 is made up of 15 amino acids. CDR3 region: CASSLVGGGNYGYTF. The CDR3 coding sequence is TGCGCCAGCAGCTTGGTGGGGGGAGGCAACTATGGCTACACCTTC.

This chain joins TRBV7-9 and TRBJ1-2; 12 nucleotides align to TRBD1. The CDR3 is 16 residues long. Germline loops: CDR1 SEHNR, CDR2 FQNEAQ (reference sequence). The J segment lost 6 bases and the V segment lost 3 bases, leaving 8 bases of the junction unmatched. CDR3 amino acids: CASSLPGQGAYNGYTF. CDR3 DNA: TGTGCCAGCAGCTTGCCGGGACAGGGGGCGTATAATGGCTACACCTTC. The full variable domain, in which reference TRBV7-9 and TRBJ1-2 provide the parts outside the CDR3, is DTGVSQNPRHKITKRGQNVTFRCDPISEHNRLYWYRQTLGQGPEFLTYFQNEAQLEKSRLLSDRFSAERPKGSFSTLEIQRTEQGDSAMYLCASSLPGQGAYNGYTFGSGTRLTVV.

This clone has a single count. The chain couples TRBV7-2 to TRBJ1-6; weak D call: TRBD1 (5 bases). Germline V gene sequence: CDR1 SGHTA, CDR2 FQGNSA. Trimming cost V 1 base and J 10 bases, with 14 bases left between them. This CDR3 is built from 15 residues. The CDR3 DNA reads TGTGCCAGCAGCTTAGACCCAGGGATAGGGTCACCCCTCCACTTT. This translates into CASSLDPGIGSPLHF.

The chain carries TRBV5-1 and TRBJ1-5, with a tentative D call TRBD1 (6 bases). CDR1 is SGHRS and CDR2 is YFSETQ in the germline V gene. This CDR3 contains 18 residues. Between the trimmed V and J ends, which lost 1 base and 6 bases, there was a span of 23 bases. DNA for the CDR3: TGCGCCAGCAGCTTGATGCCACTTTCGCCAGGGGTAGTTCAGCCCCAGCATTTT. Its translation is CASSLMPLSPGVVQPQHF.

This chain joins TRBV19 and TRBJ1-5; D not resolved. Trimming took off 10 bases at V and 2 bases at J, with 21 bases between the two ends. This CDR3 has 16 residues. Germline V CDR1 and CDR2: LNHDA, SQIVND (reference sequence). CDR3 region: CATSNPVRGGNQPQHF. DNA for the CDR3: TGTGCCACCTCAAACCCAGTGCGGGGAGGCAATCAGCCCCAGCATTTT.

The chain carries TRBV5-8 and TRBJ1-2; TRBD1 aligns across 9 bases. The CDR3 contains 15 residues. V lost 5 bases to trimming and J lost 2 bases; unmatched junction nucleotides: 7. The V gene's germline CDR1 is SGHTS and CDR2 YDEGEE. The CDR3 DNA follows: TGTGCCAGCAGGCCGAGACAGGGGGTAAACTATGGCTACACCTTC. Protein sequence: CASRPRQGVNYGYTF.

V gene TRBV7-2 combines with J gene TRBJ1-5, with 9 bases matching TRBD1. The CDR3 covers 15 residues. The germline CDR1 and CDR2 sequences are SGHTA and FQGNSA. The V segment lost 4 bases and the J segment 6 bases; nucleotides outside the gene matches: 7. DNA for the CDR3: TGTGCCAGCAGCTCGCCGGACAGGGGCTCTCAGCCCCAGCATTTT. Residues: CASSSPDRGSQPQHF.

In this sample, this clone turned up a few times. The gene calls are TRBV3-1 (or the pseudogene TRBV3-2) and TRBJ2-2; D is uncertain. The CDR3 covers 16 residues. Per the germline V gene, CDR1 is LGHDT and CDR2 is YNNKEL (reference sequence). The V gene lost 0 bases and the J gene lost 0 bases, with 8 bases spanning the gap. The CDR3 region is CASSQEVASNTGELFF. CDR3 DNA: TGTGCCAGCAGCCAAGAGGTCGCGTCGAACACCGGGGAGCTGTTTTTT.

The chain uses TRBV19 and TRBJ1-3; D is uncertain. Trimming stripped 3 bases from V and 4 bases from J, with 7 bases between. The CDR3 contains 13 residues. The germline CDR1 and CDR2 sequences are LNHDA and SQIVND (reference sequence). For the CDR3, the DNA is TGTGCCAGTAGTATCCCGGGAGGAAACACCATATATTTT. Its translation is CASSIPGGNTIYF.

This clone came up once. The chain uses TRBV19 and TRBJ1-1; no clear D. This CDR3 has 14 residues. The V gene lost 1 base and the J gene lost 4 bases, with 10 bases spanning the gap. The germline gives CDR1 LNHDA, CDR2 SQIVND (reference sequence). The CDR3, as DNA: TGTGCCAGTAGTATAGTACGCGAGGGCACTGAAGCTTTCTTT. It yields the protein CASSIVREGTEAFF. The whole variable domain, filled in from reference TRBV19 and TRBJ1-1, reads DGGITQSPKYLFRKEGQNVTLSCEQNLNHDAMYWYRQDPGQGLRLIYYSQIVNDFQKGDIAEGYSVSREKKESFPLTVTSAQKNPTAFYLCASSIVREGTEAFFGQGTRLTVV.

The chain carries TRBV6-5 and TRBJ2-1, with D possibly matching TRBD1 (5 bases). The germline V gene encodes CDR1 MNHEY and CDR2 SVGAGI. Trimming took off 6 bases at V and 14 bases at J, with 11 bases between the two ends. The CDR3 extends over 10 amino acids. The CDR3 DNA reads TGTGCCAGCAGGGAGACAGAGGAGTTCTTC. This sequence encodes CASRETEEFF.

CDR3 bases: TGTGCCAGCTCACTAGAGTCCCTGGTCACCTTC. It is translated as CASSLESLVTF. The genes are TRBV18 and TRBJ1-2; D remains unclear. V was clipped by 4 bases and J by 13 bases, with 13 bases between them. CDR1 is KGHSH and CDR2 is LQKENI in the germline V gene. The CDR3 length is 11 residues.

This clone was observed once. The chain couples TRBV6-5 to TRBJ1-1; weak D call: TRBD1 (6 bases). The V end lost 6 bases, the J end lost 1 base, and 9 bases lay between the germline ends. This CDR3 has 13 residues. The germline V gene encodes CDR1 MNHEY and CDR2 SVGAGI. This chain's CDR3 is CASRRGGNTEAFF. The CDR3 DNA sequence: TGTGCCAGCAGGAGGGGGGGGAACACTGAAGCTTTCTTT.

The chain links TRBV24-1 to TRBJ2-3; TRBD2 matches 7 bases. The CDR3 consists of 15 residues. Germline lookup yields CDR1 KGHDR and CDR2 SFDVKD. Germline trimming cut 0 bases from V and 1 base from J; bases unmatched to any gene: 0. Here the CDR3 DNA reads TGTGCCACCAGTGATTTGCGGGGGGGCACAGATACGCAGTATTTT. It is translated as CATSDLRGGTDTQYF.

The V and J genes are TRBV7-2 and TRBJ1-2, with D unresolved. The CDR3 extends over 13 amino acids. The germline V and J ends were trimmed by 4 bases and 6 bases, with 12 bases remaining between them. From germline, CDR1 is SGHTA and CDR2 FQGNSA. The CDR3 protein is CASSSHSLNGYTF. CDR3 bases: TGTGCCAGCAGCTCGCACAGCCTCAATGGCTACACCTTC.

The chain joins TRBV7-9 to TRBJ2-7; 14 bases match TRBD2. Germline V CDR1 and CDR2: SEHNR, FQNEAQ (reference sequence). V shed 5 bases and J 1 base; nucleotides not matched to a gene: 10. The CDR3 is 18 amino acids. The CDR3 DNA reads TGTGCCAGCAGCGTGTCCGGGACTAGCGGGGGTCCTTCCTACGAGCAGTACTTC. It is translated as CASSVSGTSGGPSYEQYF.